These T cell receptor beta chains were read from a single sample in a study of shared clonotypes between healthy human individuals. The assay was immunoSEQ multiplex PCR, and TCRdb's table has in-frame clones only and misses some. This sample has about 1.5 million clones, with roughly 95% found just once. Sequenced: naive CD4+ T cells sorted from blood. These receptor sequences come from a young man in good health. CDR3s include the opening cysteine and the closing phenylalanine or tryptophan. D genes are given only for firm matches. Not all rows give a size; the values are once, few, many and, for expanded clones, a class.

d_call clone_size j_call v_call cdr3_aa cdr3_nt
TRBD2 once TRBJ2-7 TRBV18 CASSPQPAGGEQYF TGTGCCAGCTCACCACAGCCCGCGGGAGGCGAGCAGTACTTC
NA NA TRBJ1-2 TRBV28 CASRGTGNGNYGYTF TGTGCCAGCAGAGGAACAGGGAACGGGAACTATGGCTACACCTTC
NA once TRBJ1-1 TRBV7-9 CASTPKGGEDTEAFF TGTGCCAGCACCCCCAAGGGGGGGGAGGACACTGAAGCTTTCTTT
NA NA TRBJ1-4 TRBV18 CASSPPGGQGKLFF TGTGCCAGCTCACCACCGGGGGGGCAGGGAAAACTGTTTTTT
TRBD2 once TRBJ2-4 TRBV7-8 CASSPLHLAGGGYRAKNIQYF TGTGCCAGCAGCCCCCTTCATCTAGCGGGAGGCGGCTATCGAGCCAAAAACATTCAGTACTTC
TRBD1 NA TRBJ2-2 TRBV6-5 CASGRGRTGELFF TGTGCCAGCGGCAGGGGGCGTACCGGGGAGCTGTTTTTT
NA NA TRBJ2-1 TRBV18 CASSPPPPRDEQFF TGTGCCAGCTCACCACCGCCCCCCAGGGATGAGCAGTTCTTC
TRBD1 once TRBJ1-1 TRBV7-9 CASCPGQTVGNTEAFF TGTGCCAGTTGCCCGGGACAGACGGTGGGGAACACTGAAGCTTTCTTT
TRBD2 NA TRBJ2-1 TRBV6-6 CASRLAGSYNEQFF TGTGCCAGCCGACTAGCGGGGTCTTACAATGAGCAGTTCTTC
NA NA TRBJ2-3 TRBV25-1 CASGDRLDTDTQYF TGTGCCAGCGGGGATCGCCTAGACACAGATACGCAGTATTTT
TRBD2 NA TRBJ2-7 TRBV9 CASSVETGTSGIYEQYF TGTGCCAGCAGCGTAGAGACCGGGACTAGCGGGATCTACGAGCAGTACTTC
NA NA TRBJ2-7 TRBV28 CASSFRGLEQYF TGTGCCAGCAGTTTCCGGGGCCTGGAGCAGTACTTC
TRBD1 NA TRBJ1-4 TRBV10-3 CAITRDRVNEKLFF TGTGCCATCACCCGGGACAGAGTTAATGAAAAACTGTTTTTT
TRBD2 NA TRBJ2-3 TRBV28 CASRPKLAGRADTQYF TGTGCCAGCAGACCTAAACTAGCGGGAAGGGCAGATACGCAGTATTTT
NA NA TRBJ1-4 TRBV4-3 CASSQEVRRATNEKLFF TGCGCCAGCAGCCAAGAAGTCAGACGCGCAACTAATGAAAAACTGTTTTTT
TRBD1 NA TRBJ1-2 TRBV7-8 CASSLGDRALGGYTF TGTGCCAGCAGCTTAGGGGACAGGGCCCTCGGAGGCTACACCTTC
NA NA TRBJ2-1 TRBV18 CASSPLKVGTTAEQFF TGTGCCAGCTCACCATTAAAGGTGGGGACAACCGCAGAGCAGTTCTTC
NA NA TRBJ2-7 TRBV19 CASSMPGSAYEQYF TGTGCCAGTAGTATGCCAGGGAGCGCCTACGAGCAGTACTTC
TRBD2 NA TRBJ2-7 TRBV19 CASSIDSSSGIREQYF TGTGCCAGTAGTATAGATAGCAGTAGCGGGATACGGGAGCAGTACTTC
NA NA TRBJ1-2 TRBV28 CASSEGRRVYGYTF TGTGCCAGCAGTGAGGGTCGTCGGGTCTATGGCTACACCTTC
TRBD2 NA TRBJ2-5 TRBV5-6 CASSLAGGRAAETQYF TGTGCCAGCAGCTTGGCCGGCGGGAGGGCCGCGGAGACCCAGTACTTC
NA NA TRBJ2-1 TRBV2 CATGSQIEQFF TGTGCCACCGGGAGTCAGATTGAGCAGTTCTTC
NA NA TRBJ2-1 TRBV28 CASSGGHRVVFNEQFF TGTGCCAGCAGTGGGGGACATCGGGTGGTGTTCAATGAGCAGTTCTTC
TRBD2 NA TRBJ2-7 TRBV7-2 CASSLLPGLAGPIYEQYF TGTGCCAGCAGCTTGCTGCCTGGACTAGCGGGACCAATATACGAGCAGTACTTC
NA NA TRBJ2-3 TRBV5-1 CASSLGAYRSGDTQYF TGCGCCAGCAGCTTGGGGGCGTATAGGTCTGGAGATACGCAGTATTTT
NA once TRBJ2-2 TRBV29-1 CSVSSGGELFF TGCAGCGTTTCTAGTGGCGGGGAGCTGTTTTTT
TRBD2 NA TRBJ2-7 TRBV5-4 CASSLGLAGMGQYF TGTGCCAGCAGCTTGGGACTAGCGGGAATGGGGCAGTACTTC
NA NA TRBJ2-3 TRBV10-3 CAISESVSPRGTDTQYF TGTGCCATCAGTGAGTCAGTTAGCCCAAGGGGCACAGATACGCAGTATTTT
TRBD2 NA TRBJ2-4 TRBV2 CATQREAKNIQYF TGTGCCACCCAGCGGGAGGCCAAAAACATTCAGTACTTC
NA NA TRBJ2-2 TRBV5-1 CASSLETPGNTGELFF TGCGCCAGCAGCTTGGAGACGCCCGGCAACACCGGGGAGCTGTTTTTT
TRBD2 NA TRBJ2-2 TRBV6-5 CASMGLGNTGELFF TGTGCCAGCATGGGACTAGGGAACACCGGGGAGCTGTTTTTT
NA NA TRBJ1-4 TRBV5-4 CASSLRELFF TGTGCCAGCAGCTTGAGGGAACTGTTTTTT
NA NA TRBJ2-7 TRBV7-9 CASSFGVGEQYF TGTGCCAGCAGCTTCGGGGTAGGCGAGCAGTACTTC
NA NA TRBJ2-7 TRBV7-2 CASSLGPNSYEQYF TGTGCCAGCAGCTTAGGTCCAAACTCCTACGAGCAGTACTTC
NA NA TRBJ1-1 TRBV10-1 CASSVSRDTEAFF TGCGCCAGCAGTGTCAGCAGGGACACTGAAGCTTTCTTT
NA NA TRBJ1-3 TRBV7-9 CASEPGVGNTIYF TGTGCCAGCGAGCCGGGGGTTGGAAACACCATATATTTT
TRBD1 NA TRBJ1-1 TRBV10-3 CATGQGPNTEAFF TGTGCCACGGGACAGGGGCCGAACACTGAAGCTTTCTTT
NA NA TRBJ1-5 TRBV4-2 CASSGRQGYSNQPQHF TGTGCCAGCAGCGGGAGGCAGGGCTATAGCAATCAGCCCCAGCATTTT
NA NA TRBJ1-2 TRBV10-3 CAISSLLNYGYTF TGTGCCATCTCGAGCCTCCTGAACTATGGCTACACCTTC
TRBD2 once TRBJ2-3 TRBV5-1 CASSLGLADRTDTQYF TGCGCCAGCAGCTTGGGACTAGCGGACCGCACAGATACGCAGTATTTT
NA NA TRBJ1-2 TRBV27 CASSKSGVINYGYTF TGTGCCAGCAGTAAATCGGGGGTGATAAACTATGGCTACACCTTC
NA NA TRBJ2-5 TRBV5-4 CASSLAPAGQETQYF TGTGCCAGCAGCTTGGCCCCGGCAGGTCAAGAGACCCAGTACTTC
NA NA TRBJ1-5 TRBV7-8 CASSLGSAERKPQHF TGTGCCAGCAGCTTAGGCTCGGCAGAACGTAAGCCCCAGCATTTT
TRBD2 once TRBJ2-7 TRBV11-2 CASSPIAGAYF TGTGCCAGCAGCCCGATAGCGGGGGCGTACTTC
NA NA TRBJ1-1 TRBV5-4 CASGDKGRGNTEAFF TGTGCCAGCGGGGACAAGGGTAGGGGGAACACTGAAGCTTTCTTT
NA NA TRBJ1-2 TRBV6-5 CASSYSGGPNYGYTF TGTGCCAGCAGTTACTCGGGGGGCCCTAACTATGGCTACACCTTC
TRBD2 NA TRBJ2-1 TRBV28 CASSAPLAGVNNEQFF TGTGCCAGCAGTGCACCTCTAGCGGGAGTTAACAATGAGCAGTTCTTC
NA NA TRBJ1-5 TRBV28 CASSRINQPQHF TGTGCCAGCAGTCGGATCAATCAGCCCCAGCATTTT
NA NA TRBJ2-3 TRBV9 CASSVAGPSTDTQYF TGTGCCAGCAGCGTAGCAGGGCCTAGCACAGATACGCAGTATTTT
NA NA TRBJ1-2 TRBV28 CASSRGRLPGGYTF TGTGCCAGCAGCCGAGGGCGACTCCCTGGGGGCTACACCTTC
NA NA TRBJ2-2 TRBV29-1 CSVGGWTGELFF TGCAGCGTTGGAGGCTGGACCGGGGAGCTGTTTTTT
NA once TRBJ2-2 TRBV27 CASSLRAGKNTGELFF TGTGCCAGCAGTTTACGGGCAGGGAAAAACACCGGGGAGCTGTTTTTT